This entry describes one T cell receptor (beta chain). This record comes from a study of blood T cell repertoires in COVID-19. Only in-frame clones appear in the TCRdb table, and some are missing; sequencing was by immunoSEQ multiplex PCR. This table has almost 80,000 clones, approximately 80% appearing once. The CDR3 sequence is 15 residues long. Germline V CDR1 and CDR2: SNHLY, FYNNEI. V shed 2 bases, J shed 7 bases, and the junction held 4 bases outside the gene matches. This TCR derives from a woman in her 70s with acute or convalescent COVID-19. Sample: peripheral blood. The rearrangement uses TRBV2 and TRBJ1-6; 8 bases are a match to TRBD1. CDR3 amino acids: CASSEQGAGNSPLHF. The CDR3, as DNA: TGTGCCAGCAGTGAACAGGGGGCAGGGAATTCACCCCTCCACTTT.